These T cell receptor beta chains were read from a single sample in a study of HIV-infected children after antiretroviral therapy interruption. Using its own MiXCR run on the 3' RACE reads, TCRdb lists one record per CDR3 protein. The sample carries fewer than 8,000 distinct CDR3 sequences, 15% to 20% recorded once. The input for sequencing was CD45RO+ CD8+ T cells from PBMCs, pooled from several time points, taken from a donor given antiretroviral therapy, either interrupted or continuous. Receptors originate from a pool of human donors with HIV. Each CDR3 is given with its conserved first and last residue. D genes are given only for firm matches. Clone size is stated in some rows and not others, as once, few, many or a class when expanded.

d_call,clone_size,j_call,v_call,cdr3_nt,cdr3_aa
TRBD2,medium-sized,TRBJ2-7,TRBV19,TGTGCCAGTAGTATCAGCAGGGAGGGCTACGAGCAGTACTTC,CASSISREGYEQYF
NA,medium-sized,TRBJ2-5,TRBV29-1,TGCAGCGGACAGAGTGGGCCCGGATCGACGACCCAGTACTTC,CSGQSGPGSTTQYF
TRBD2,NA,TRBJ2-7,TRBV19,TGTGCCAGTAGTATAGAAGCCCTAGCGGGGTCCTACGAGCAGTACTTC,CASSIEALAGSYEQYF
NA,medium-sized,TRBJ1-1,TRBV2,TGTGCCAGCAGTCCGGGGACTGAAGCTTTCTTT,CASSPGTEAFF
NA,many,TRBJ1-2,TRBV3-1,TGTGCCAGCAGCCAAGCGAGTGGCTACACCTTC,CASSQASGYTF
TRBD2,many,TRBJ2-7,TRBV6-2/TRBV6-3,TGTGCCAGCAGCCCTGGACTAGAAAAAGACGAGCAGTACTTC,CASSPGLEKDEQYF
NA,many,TRBJ1-2,TRBV30,TGTGCCTGGAGGGTTACACGCCAGGACAGCCATGGCTACACCTTC,CAWRVTRQDSHGYTF
NA,many,TRBJ2-5,TRBV19,TGTGCCAGTAGTACAGGGGAGACCCAGTACTTC,CASSTGETQYF
TRBD2,medium-sized,TRBJ2-1,TRBV20-1,TGCAGTGCTCCTAGCCGGGGGGACTACAATGAGCAGTTCTTC,CSAPSRGDYNEQFF
TRBD2,NA,TRBJ2-3,TRBV7-2,TGTGCCAGCAGCTTAGCGGGACTAGAAACAGATACGCAGTATTTT,CASSLAGLETDTQYF
TRBD1,many,TRBJ1-2,TRBV6-6,TGTGCCAGCAGTTTGGACAGGGGCGACTACACCTTC,CASSLDRGDYTF
TRBD1,many,TRBJ1-5,TRBV12-3/TRBV12-4,TGTGCCAGCAGTTTAGGGGGTGGCAGGGGGGGGAGGCCCCAGCATTTT,CASSLGGGRGGRPQHF
NA,medium-sized,TRBJ2-1,TRBV29-1,TGCAGCGTTGAAGGAGTGGCCGATCGCTCCTACAATGAGCAGTTCTTC,CSVEGVADRSYNEQFF
NA,many,TRBJ1-2,TRBV5-6,TGTGCCAGCATCATTGCCAATCGGAACTATGGCTACACCTTC,CASIIANRNYGYTF
NA,many,TRBJ2-7,TRBV12-3/TRBV12-4,TGTGCCAGCAGTTTAAGGGCCTACGAGCAGTACTTC,CASSLRAYEQYF
NA,medium-sized,TRBJ2-6,TRBV11-2,TGTGCCAGCAGCTTAGATGAGGGTTCTGGGGCCAACGTCCTGACTTTC,CASSLDEGSGANVLTF
TRBD1,many,TRBJ1-6,TRBV20-1,TGCAGTGCTACCACCAACCGACAGGGTGTTAATTCACCCCTCCACTTT,CSATTNRQGVNSPLHF
NA,many,TRBJ2-7,TRBV12-3/TRBV12-4,TGTGCCAGCAGTTCAGGTCCTAACGGAGCTTACGAGCAGTACTTC,CASSSGPNGAYEQYF
NA,large,TRBJ2-7,TRBV28,TGTGCCAGCAGTTTAGCCTGGACGGACGAGCAGTACTTC,CASSLAWTDEQYF
TRBD2,many,TRBJ2-1,TRBV7-9,TGTGCCAGCAGCTTAACTGGCGGGGGGGCCGTTGAGCAGTTCTTC,CASSLTGGGAVEQFF
TRBD1,NA,TRBJ2-3,TRBV6-1,TGTGCCAGCAGTGAACGGACAGGGAGAGGGGCAGATACGCAGTATTTT,CASSERTGRGADTQYF
TRBD2,medium-sized,TRBJ2-7,TRBV7-2,TGTGCCAGCAGCTTAAGTAGCGGGGGGACAGCCTACGAGCAGTACTTC,CASSLSSGGTAYEQYF
NA,many,TRBJ1-5,TRBV5-1,TGCGCCAGCAGCTTGGTGGTGTTGGCAGGGAATCAGCCCCAGCATTTT,CASSLVVLAGNQPQHF
TRBD1,many,TRBJ2-1,TRBV19,TGTGCCAGTAGTATCGGGCCGACAGGGCTACGATACAATGAGCAGTTCTTC,CASSIGPTGLRYNEQFF
TRBD2,medium-sized,TRBJ2-3,TRBV28,TGTGCCAGCAGTTTGCGGGAGGGCCACACAGATACGCAGTATTTT,CASSLREGHTDTQYF
NA,medium-sized,TRBJ1-4,TRBV30,TGTGCCTGGAGCGGTCCCCCATTGAACCCGCCAGAAAAACTGTTTTTT,CAWSGPPLNPPEKLFF
TRBD1,NA,TRBJ1-6,TRBV30,TGTGCCTGGAGAACGACAGGGCTCGACTCCTATAATTCACCCCTCCACTTT,CAWRTTGLDSYNSPLHF
TRBD1,many,TRBJ2-7,TRBV7-9,TGTGCCAGCAGCTCCCTCAGCGCAACCGGGACAGACGAGCAGTACTTC,CASSSLSATGTDEQYF
TRBD2,medium-sized,TRBJ2-1,TRBV29-1,TGCAGCGTTGACGGTGCGGGAGCGGGCAATGAGCAGTTCTTC,CSVDGAGAGNEQFF
NA,many,TRBJ2-1,TRBV18,TGTGCCAGCTCACCACTAGAAATCAATGAGCAGTTCTTC,CASSPLEINEQFF
TRBD1,medium-sized,TRBJ2-2,TRBV7-3,TGTGCCAGCAGCCCCGACAGGGCGAACACCGGGGAGCTGTTTTTT,CASSPDRANTGELFF
NA,NA,TRBJ2-7,TRBV9,TGTGCCAGCAGCGTAGAAGGACAGCCCTACGAGCAGTACTTC,CASSVEGQPYEQYF
NA,once,TRBJ2-7,TRBV12-3/TRBV12-4,TGTGCCAGCAGCCCTGGGCACGAGCAGTACTTC,CASSPGHEQYF
NA,many,TRBJ1-3,TRBV20-1,TGCAGCGCCCGCGGCTCTGGAAACACCATATATTTT,CSARGSGNTIYF
NA,many,TRBJ2-7,TRBV4-1,TGCGCCAGCAGCCAAGATAATTTGTTCGCCGTATCCTACGAGCAGTACTTC,CASSQDNLFAVSYEQYF
NA,many,TRBJ1-1,TRBV14,TGTGCCAGCAGCCCGCTGGGGAACACTGAAGCTTTCTTT,CASSPLGNTEAFF
NA,many,TRBJ2-1,TRBV7-3,TGTGCCAGCAGCTTAAATCCGGGCGGAATGGGTAACAATGAGCAGTTCTTC,CASSLNPGGMGNNEQFF
NA,many,TRBJ1-4,TRBV30,TGTGCCTGGAATTACGGAACTAATGAAAAACTGTTTTTT,CAWNYGTNEKLFF
TRBD2,many,TRBJ2-7,TRBV6-2/TRBV6-3,TGTGCCAGCACTCTAGCGGCCTTCTACGAGCAGTACTTC,CASTLAAFYEQYF
NA,many,TRBJ1-1,TRBV20-1,TGCAGTGCTAGGGACGGGGCAGGAGCAACGTTCACTGAAGCTTTCTTT,CSARDGAGATFTEAFF
NA,many,TRBJ1-1,TRBV30,TGTGCCTGGAGTGTAGAGGCGGCAGGAGGAGACACTGAAGCTTTCTTT,CAWSVEAAGGDTEAFF
NA,medium-sized,TRBJ2-1,TRBV3-1,TGTGCCAGCACCCAGGATGACTCCTACAATGAGCAGTTCTTC,CASTQDDSYNEQFF
NA,NA,TRBJ2-7,TRBV30,TGTGCCTGGAGTGACTACGAGCAGTACTTC,CAWSDYEQYF
NA,medium-sized,TRBJ2-2,TRBV14,TGTGCCAGCAGCCAAGTAGCAAACGGGGAGCTGTTTTTT,CASSQVANGELFF
NA,medium-sized,TRBJ1-1,TRBV6-5,TGTGCCAGCAGTTTGACAGAGGCTGACACTGAAGCTTTCTTT,CASSLTEADTEAFF
NA,many,TRBJ2-1,TRBV20-1,TGCAGTGCTAGAAAGATGGGAGACAGGGAGCAGTTCTTC,CSARKMGDREQFF
NA,many,TRBJ2-1,TRBV2,TGTGCCAGCAGAAACCGGGACTTCTTAAATTACAATGAGCAGTTCTTC,CASRNRDFLNYNEQFF
TRBD1,many,TRBJ2-7,TRBV4-3,TGCGCCAGCAGCCAAGGACAGGGAACCTACGAGCAGTACTTC,CASSQGQGTYEQYF
TRBD1,once,TRBJ1-1,TRBV20-1,TGCAGTGCTAGAGGGACAGGGATCACTGAAGCTTTCTTT,CSARGTGITEAFF
NA,many,TRBJ1-1,TRBV28,TGTGCCAGCAGTTTGCCCACAGGGATGAACACTGAAGCTTTCTTT,CASSLPTGMNTEAFF